The 8 T cell receptor beta chains reported below all come from one sample, sequenced in a study of blood T cell repertoires in COVID-19. The protocol was immunoSEQ multiplex PCR, while the TCRdb copy is restricted to in-frame clones and leaves out a portion. The table records under 200,000 clones, about 88% of them present only once. Sequenced input: peripheral blood. The receptor set was obtained from a woman over 75 in a cohort sampled during active or convalescent COVID-19.

This clone was seen more than once but under ten times. CDR3 DNA: TGTGCCAGCAGTGAAGGTCTCGGAGGCCAGCCCCAGCATTTT. Protein product: CASSEGLGGQPQHF. J is TRBJ1-5 and V is TRBV2, with D hard to call. V lost 1 base and J 7 bases, leaving 11 bases between the germline ends. Looked up from germline, CDR1 is SNHLY and CDR2 is FYNNEI. The CDR3 consists of 14 residues. Variable domain in full (rest from reference TRBV2 and TRBJ1-5): EPEVTQTPSHQVTQMGQEVILRCVPISNHLYFYWYRQILGQKVEFLVSFYNNEISEKSEIFDDQFSVERPDGSNFTLKIRSTKLEDSAMYFCASSEGLGGQPQHFGDGTRLSIL.

Here the CDR3 DNA reads TGCGCCAGCAGTGAGGGGACAGGGAGAAATTCACCCCTCCACTTT. Protein sequence: CASSEGTGRNSPLHF. The chain is built from TRBV10-1 and TRBJ1-6, with TRBD1 matching 9 bases. Germline V gene data show CDR1 as WNHNN and CDR2 as SYGVQD (reference sequence). The CDR3 has 15 amino acids. J was trimmed by 7 bases and V by 2 bases; bases with no gene match: 3.

This clone occurred once. This chain links TRBV18 with TRBJ2-3; TRBD2 aligns across 7 bases. Germline lookup yields CDR1 KGHSH and CDR2 LQKENI. This CDR3 region has 14 residues. With 3 bases clipped from V and 5 bases from J, the junction kept 5 bases outside the gene matches. The CDR3 DNA follows: TGTGCCAGCTCACCTACTAGCGTATTAGATACGCAGTATTTT. This codes for CASSPTSVLDTQYF.

CDR3 DNA sequence: TGTGCCAGCAAATCCCCAAACACAGATACGCAGTATTTT. As protein: CASKSPNTDTQYF. The chain recombines TRBV12-3 or TRBV12-4 with TRBJ2-3; D is undetermined. Trimming cost V 7 bases and J 2 bases, with 10 bases left between them. CDR3 length: 13 amino acids.

CDR3 region: CAWSIGVAFTDTQYF. For the CDR3, the DNA is TGTGCCTGGAGTATCGGGGTAGCGTTCACAGATACGCAGTATTTT. The chain couples TRBV30 to TRBJ2-3, with TRBD2 as a possible D gene (5 bases). The ends were cut back, 2 bases at V and 2 bases at J, with 14 bases in the middle. The germline V gene encodes CDR1 GTSNPN and CDR2 SVGIG (reference sequence). This CDR3 is built from 15 residues.

This rearrangement joins TRBV18 to TRBJ2-4; the match to TRBD1 covers 9 bases. V gave up 8 bases and J gave up 6 bases; unmatched junction bases: 8. The germline CDR1 and CDR2 sequences are KGHSH and LQKENI. The CDR3 length is 14 residues. DNA for the CDR3: TGTGCCAGCACACGGACAGGGGCCCCAAACATTCAGTACTTC. As protein: CASTRTGAPNIQYF.

This chain joins TRBV5-6 and TRBJ1-1; D might be TRBD1 (5 bases). Germline CDR1 SGHDT, CDR2 YYEEEE. V lost 0 bases to trimming and J lost 1 base, with 10 bases between them. This CDR3 has 15 amino acids. CDR3 region: CASSLALGGNTEAFF. The CDR3 DNA follows: TGTGCCAGCAGCTTGGCCTTGGGGGGGAACACTGAAGCTTTCTTT.

The rearrangement links TRBV24-1 to TRBJ2-1, with 10 bases fitting TRBD2. V lost 4 bases to trimming and J lost 1 base; unmatched junction nucleotides: 6. CDR1 and CDR2 from the germline V gene are KGHDR and SFDVKD. The CDR3 covers 17 residues. CDR3 DNA: TGTGCCACCAGTGAAACTAGCGGGACGCGTTCCTACAATGAGCAGTTCTTC. Protein sequence: CATSETSGTRSYNEQFF.